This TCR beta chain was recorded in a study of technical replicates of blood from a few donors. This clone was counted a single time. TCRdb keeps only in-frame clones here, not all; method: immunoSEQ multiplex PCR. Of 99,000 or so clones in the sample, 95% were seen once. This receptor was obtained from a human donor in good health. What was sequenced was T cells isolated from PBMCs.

Here the CDR3 reads CASSPGLAGSETDTQYF. In nucleotides, the CDR3 is TGTGCCAGCAGCCCGGGACTAGCGGGATCCGAAACAGATACGCAGTATTTT. The chain recombines TRBV5-4 with TRBJ2-3; 13 nucleotides match TRBD2. From germline, CDR1 is SGHNT and CDR2 YYREEE (reference sequence). J was trimmed by 3 bases and V by 4 bases; bases with no gene match: 8. There are 17 residues in the CDR3.